The T cell receptor (beta chain) described here comes from a study of blood T cells in healthy people across ages. The CDR3 runs to 16 residues. V dropped 4 bases and J dropped 2 bases, with 16 bases sitting between them. Looked up from germline, CDR1 is KGHSH and CDR2 is LQKENI. Primed by a sample-barcoded 5' primer and a J-beta primer mix, a second PCR proceeded for about 7 to 11 cycles. TCRdb re-analysed the 5' RACE reads in MiXCR, keeping a single row per CDR3 protein. The sample contains about 900,000 distinct CDR3 sequences, around 62% of which appear only once. Sequencing was carried out using blood. The chain recombines TRBV18 with TRBJ2-3, with TRBD1 as a possible D gene (6 bases). This clonotype was sampled from a man aged 25-40 years in good health. CDR3 region: CASSRTGSGYTDTQYF. The CDR3 bases are TGTGCCAGCTCACGAACAGGGTCGGGTTACACAGATACGCAGTATTTT.